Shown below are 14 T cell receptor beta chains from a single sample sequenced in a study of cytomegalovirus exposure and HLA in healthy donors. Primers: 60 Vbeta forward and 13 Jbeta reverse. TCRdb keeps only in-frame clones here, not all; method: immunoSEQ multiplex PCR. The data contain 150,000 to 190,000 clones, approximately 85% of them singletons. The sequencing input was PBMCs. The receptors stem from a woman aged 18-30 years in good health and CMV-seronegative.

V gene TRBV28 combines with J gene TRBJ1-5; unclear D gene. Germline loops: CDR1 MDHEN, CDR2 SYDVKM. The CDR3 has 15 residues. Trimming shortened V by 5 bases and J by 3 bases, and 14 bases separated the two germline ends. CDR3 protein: CASSPMTGFNQPQHF. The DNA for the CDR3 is TGTGCCAGCAGTCCTATGACGGGTTTCAATCAGCCCCAGCATTTT.

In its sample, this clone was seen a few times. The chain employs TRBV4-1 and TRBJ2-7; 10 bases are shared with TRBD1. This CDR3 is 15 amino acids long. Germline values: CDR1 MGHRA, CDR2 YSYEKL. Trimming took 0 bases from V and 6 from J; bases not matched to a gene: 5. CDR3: CASSQDGTGVGEQYF. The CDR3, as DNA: TGCGCCAGCAGCCAAGACGGGACAGGGGTAGGCGAGCAGTACTTC.

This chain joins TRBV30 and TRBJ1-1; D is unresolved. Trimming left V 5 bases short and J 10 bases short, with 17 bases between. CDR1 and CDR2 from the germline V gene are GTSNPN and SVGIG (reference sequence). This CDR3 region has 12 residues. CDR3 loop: CAWWRPPIRAFF. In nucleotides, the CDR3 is TGTGCCTGGTGGAGGCCTCCCATTCGAGCTTTCTTT.

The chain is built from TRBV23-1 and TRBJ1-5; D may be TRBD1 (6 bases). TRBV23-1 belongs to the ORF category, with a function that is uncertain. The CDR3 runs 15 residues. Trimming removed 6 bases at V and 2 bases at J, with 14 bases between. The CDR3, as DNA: TGCGCCAGCAGCGGGCCCACAGGGTGCAATCAGCCCCAGCATTTT. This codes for CASSGPTGCNQPQHF.

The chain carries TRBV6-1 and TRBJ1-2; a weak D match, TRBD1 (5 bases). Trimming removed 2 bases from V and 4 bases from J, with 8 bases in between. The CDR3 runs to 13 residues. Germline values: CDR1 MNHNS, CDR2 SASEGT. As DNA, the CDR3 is TGTGCCAGCAGTGAACAGGGAGGCTATGGCTACACCTTC. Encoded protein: CASSEQGGYGYTF.

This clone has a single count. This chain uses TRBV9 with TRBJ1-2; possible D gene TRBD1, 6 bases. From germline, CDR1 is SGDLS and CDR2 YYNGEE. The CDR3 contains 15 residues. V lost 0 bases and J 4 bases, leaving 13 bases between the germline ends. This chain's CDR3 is CASSVGWGPAYGYTF. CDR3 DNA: TGTGCCAGCAGCGTAGGGTGGGGGCCCGCCTATGGCTACACCTTC.

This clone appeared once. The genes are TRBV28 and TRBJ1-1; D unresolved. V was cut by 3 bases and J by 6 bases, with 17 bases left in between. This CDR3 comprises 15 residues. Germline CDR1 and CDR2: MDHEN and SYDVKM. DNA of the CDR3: TGTGCCAGCAGTTTTCTGAAGGGAGAAATCGCTGAAGCTTTCTTT. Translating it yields CASSFLKGEIAEAFF.

This CDR3 is CSVVSLDFYTF. CDR3 DNA: TGCAGCGTTGTGTCCCTAGACTTCTACACCTTC. The chain couples TRBV29-1 to TRBJ1-2; no firm D call. Germline lookup yields CDR1 SQVTM and CDR2 ANQGSEA. The germline V and J ends were trimmed by 4 bases and 10 bases, with 13 bases remaining between them. This CDR3 contains 11 residues.

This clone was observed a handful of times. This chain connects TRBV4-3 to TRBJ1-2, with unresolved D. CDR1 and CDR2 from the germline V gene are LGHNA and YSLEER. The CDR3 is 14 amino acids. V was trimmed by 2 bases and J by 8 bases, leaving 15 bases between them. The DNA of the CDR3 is TGCGCCAGCAGCCAATCCATGGCGCAACAGGGCTACACCTTC. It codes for CASSQSMAQQGYTF.

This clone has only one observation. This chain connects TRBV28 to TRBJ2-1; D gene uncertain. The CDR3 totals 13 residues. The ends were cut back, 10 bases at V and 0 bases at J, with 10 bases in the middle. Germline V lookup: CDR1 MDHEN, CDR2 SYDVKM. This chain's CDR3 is CATSMSSYNEQFF. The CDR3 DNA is TGTGCCACGAGTATGAGCTCCTACAATGAGCAGTTCTTC.

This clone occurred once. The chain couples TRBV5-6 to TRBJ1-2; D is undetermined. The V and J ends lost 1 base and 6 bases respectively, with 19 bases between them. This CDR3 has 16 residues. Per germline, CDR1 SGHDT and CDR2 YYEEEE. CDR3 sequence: CASSLPYPTERHGYTF. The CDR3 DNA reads TGTGCCAGCAGCTTGCCCTACCCAACCGAACGCCATGGCTACACCTTC.

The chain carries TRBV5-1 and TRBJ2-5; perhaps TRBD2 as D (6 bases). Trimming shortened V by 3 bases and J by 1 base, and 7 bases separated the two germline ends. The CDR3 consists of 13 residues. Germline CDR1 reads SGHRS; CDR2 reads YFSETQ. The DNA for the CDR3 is TGCGCCAGCAGCTCCGGGAGCCAAGAGACCCAGTACTTC. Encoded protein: CASSSGSQETQYF.

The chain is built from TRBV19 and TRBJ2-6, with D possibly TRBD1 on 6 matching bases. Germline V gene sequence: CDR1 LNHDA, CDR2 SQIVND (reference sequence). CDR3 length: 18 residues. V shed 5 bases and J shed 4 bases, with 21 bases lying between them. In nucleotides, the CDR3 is TGTGCCAGTAGTTCCTATAGACAACAGGGCGACGGGGCCAACGTCCTGACTTTC. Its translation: CASSSYRQQGDGANVLTF.

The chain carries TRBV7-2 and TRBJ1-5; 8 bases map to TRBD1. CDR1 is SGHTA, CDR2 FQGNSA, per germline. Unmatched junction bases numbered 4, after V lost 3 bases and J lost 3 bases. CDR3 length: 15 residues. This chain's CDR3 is CASSFTGGLNQPQHF. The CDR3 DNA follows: TGTGCCAGCAGCTTCACAGGGGGACTCAATCAGCCCCAGCATTTT. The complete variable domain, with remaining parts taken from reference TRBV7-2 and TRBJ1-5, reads GAGVSQSPSNKVTEKGKDVELRCDPISGHTALYWYRQSLGQGLEFLIYFQGNSAPDKSGLPSDRFSAERTGGSVSTLTIQRTQQEDSAVYLCASSFTGGLNQPQHFGDGTRLSIL.